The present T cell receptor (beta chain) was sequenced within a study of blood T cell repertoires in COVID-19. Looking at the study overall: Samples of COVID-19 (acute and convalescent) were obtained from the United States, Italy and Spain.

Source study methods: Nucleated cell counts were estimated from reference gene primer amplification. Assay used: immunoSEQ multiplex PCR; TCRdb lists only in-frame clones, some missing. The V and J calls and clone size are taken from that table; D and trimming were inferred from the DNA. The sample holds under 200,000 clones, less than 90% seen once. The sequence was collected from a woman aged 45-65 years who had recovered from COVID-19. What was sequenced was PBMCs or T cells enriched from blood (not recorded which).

CDR3 bases: TGTGCCAGCACTCGCGGTGGTCAGCCCCAGCATTTT. Protein product: CASTRGGQPQHF. The J gene is TRBJ1-5, the V gene TRBV28; no clear D gene. Trimming shortened V by 7 bases and J by 6 bases, and 10 bases separated the two germline ends. The germline V gene encodes CDR1 MDHEN and CDR2 SYDVKM. The CDR3 consists of 12 residues.